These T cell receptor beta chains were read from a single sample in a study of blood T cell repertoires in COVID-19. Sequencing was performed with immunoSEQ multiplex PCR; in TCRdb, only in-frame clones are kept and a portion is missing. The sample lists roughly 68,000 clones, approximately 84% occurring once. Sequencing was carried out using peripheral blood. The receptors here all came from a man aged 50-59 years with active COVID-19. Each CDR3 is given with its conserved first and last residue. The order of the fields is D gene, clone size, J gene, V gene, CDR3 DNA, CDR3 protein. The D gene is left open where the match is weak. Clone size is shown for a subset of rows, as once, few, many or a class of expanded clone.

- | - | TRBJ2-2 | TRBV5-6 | TGTGCCAGCTTGGCCCTGTATGGTGCGAACACCGGGGAGCTGTTTTTT | CASLALYGANTGELFF
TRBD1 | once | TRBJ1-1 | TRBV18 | TGTGCCAGCTCAACGGACAGGGGGACTGAAGCTTTCTTT | CASSTDRGTEAFF
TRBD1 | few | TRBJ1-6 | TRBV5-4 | TGTGCCAGCAGCTTTCGACAGGGAAGTTCACCCCTCCACTTT | CASSFRQGSSPLHF
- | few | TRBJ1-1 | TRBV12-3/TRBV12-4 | TGTGCCAGCAGTCTCGGCCCGGGCACTGAAGCTTTCTTT | CASSLGPGTEAFF
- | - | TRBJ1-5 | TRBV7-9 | TGTGCCAGCAGCCCCGGGGTTGGGTATAGCAATCAGCCCCAGCATTTT | CASSPGVGYSNQPQHF
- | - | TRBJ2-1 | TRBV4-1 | TGCGCCAGCAGCCAAGTAGTACTAGTCGATGAGCAGTTCTTC | CASSQVVLVDEQFF
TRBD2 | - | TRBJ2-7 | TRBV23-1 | TGCGCCAGCAGTCAATCGCCCCCGCGGGAGGGGAGGTACGAGCAGTACTTC | CASSQSPPREGRYEQYF
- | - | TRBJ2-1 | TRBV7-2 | TGTGCCAGCAGCTTAGCGGTAGCTCTCTCCTACAATGAGCAGTTCTTC | CASSLAVALSYNEQFF
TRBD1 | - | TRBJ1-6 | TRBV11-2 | TGTGCCAGCAGCTTAGAAAACAGGGGGAATTCACCCCTCCACTTT | CASSLENRGNSPLHF
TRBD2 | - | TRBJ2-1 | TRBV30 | TGTGCCTTTAGCGGGGGGAATGAGCAGTTCTTC | CAFSGGNEQFF
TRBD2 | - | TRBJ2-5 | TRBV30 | TGTGCCCGGGGGGGGACTAGCGGTGACCAAGAGACCCAGTACTTC | CARGGTSGDQETQYF